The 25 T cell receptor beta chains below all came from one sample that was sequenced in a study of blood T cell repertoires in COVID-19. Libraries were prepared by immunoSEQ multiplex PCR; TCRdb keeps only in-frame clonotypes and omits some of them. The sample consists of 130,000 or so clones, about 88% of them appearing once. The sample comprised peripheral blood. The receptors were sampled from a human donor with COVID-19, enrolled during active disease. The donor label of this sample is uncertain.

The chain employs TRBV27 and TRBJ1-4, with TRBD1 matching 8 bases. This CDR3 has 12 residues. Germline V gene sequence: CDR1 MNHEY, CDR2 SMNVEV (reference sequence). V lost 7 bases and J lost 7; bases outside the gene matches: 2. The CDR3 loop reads CASTGQGEKLFF. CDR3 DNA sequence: TGTGCCAGCACCGGACAGGGTGAAAAACTGTTTTTT.

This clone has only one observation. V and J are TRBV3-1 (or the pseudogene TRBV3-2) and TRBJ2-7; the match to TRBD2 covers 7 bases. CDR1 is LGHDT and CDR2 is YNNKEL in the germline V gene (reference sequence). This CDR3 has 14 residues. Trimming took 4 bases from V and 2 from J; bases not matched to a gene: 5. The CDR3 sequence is CASSLSSGTYEQYF. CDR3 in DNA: TGTGCCAGCAGCCTTTCCAGCGGGACCTACGAGCAGTACTTC.

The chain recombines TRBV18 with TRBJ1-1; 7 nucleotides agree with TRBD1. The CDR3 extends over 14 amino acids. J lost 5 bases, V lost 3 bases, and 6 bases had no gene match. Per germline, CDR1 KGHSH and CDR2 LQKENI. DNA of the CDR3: TGTGCCAGCTCACCCGGACAGGATAAAACTGAAGCTTTCTTT. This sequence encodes CASSPGQDKTEAFF.

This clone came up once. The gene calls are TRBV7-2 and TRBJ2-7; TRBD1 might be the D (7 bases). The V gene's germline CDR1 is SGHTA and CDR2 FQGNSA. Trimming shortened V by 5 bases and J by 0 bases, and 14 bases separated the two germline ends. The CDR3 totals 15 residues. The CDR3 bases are TGTGCCAGCAGCCGCGGGACAGTGGCCTCCTACGAGCAGTACTTC. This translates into CASSRGTVASYEQYF.

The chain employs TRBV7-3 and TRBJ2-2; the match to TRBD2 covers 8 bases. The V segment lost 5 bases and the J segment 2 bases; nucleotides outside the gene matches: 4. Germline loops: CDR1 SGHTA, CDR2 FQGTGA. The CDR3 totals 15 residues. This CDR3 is CASSPSGGNTGELFF. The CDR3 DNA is TGTGCCAGCAGCCCCAGCGGGGGTAACACCGGGGAGCTGTTTTTT.

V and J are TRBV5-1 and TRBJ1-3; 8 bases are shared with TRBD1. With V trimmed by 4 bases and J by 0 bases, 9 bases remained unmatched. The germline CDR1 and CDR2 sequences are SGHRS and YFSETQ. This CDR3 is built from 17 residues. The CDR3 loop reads CASSAGQGWGSGNTIYF. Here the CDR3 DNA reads TGCGCCAGCAGCGCTGGACAGGGCTGGGGCTCTGGAAACACCATATATTTT.

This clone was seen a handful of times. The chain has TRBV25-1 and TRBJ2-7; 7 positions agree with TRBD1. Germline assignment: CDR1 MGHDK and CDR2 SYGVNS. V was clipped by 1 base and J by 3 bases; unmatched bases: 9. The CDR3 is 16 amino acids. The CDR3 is CASSESEGANHYEQYF. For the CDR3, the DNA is TGTGCCAGCAGTGAATCCGAGGGGGCCAACCACTACGAGCAGTACTTC.

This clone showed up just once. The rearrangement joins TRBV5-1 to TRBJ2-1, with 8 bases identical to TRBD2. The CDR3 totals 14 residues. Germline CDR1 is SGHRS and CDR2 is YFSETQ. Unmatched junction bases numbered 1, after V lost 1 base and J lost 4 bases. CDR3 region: CASSLTSGYNEQFF. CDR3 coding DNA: TGCGCCAGCAGCTTGACTAGCGGTTACAATGAGCAGTTCTTC.

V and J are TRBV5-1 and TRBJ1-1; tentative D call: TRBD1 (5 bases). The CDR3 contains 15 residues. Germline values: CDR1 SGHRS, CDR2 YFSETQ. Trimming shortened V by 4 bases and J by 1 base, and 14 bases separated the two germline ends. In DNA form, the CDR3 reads TGCGCCAGCAGCCCCATGATGACAGCGAACACTGAAGCTTTCTTT. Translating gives CASSPMMTANTEAFF.

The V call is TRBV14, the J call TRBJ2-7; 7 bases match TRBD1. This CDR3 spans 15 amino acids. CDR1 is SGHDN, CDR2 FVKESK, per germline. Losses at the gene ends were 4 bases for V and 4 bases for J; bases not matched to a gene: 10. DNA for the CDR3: TGTGCCAGCAGCCGACTCGGGACAGAGCGGTACGAGCAGTACTTC. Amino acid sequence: CASSRLGTERYEQYF.

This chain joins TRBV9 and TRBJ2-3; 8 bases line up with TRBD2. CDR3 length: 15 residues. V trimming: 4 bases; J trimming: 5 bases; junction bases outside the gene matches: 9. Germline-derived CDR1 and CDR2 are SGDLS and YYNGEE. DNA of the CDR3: TGTGCCAGCAGCAGTCGGGAGGGCCGTGGAGATACGCAGTATTTT. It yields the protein CASSSREGRGDTQYF.

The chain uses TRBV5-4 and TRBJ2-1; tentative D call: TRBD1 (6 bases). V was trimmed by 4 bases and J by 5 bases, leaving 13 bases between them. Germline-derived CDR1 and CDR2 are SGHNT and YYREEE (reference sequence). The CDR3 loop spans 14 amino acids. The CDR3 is CASSQRTENNEQFF. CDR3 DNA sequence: TGTGCCAGCAGCCAAAGGACAGAAAACAATGAGCAGTTCTTC.

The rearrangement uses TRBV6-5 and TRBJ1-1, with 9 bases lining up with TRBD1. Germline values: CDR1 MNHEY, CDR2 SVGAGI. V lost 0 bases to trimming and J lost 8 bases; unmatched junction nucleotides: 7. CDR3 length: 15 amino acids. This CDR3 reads CASSYSDRGAGEAFF. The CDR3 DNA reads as TGTGCCAGCAGTTACTCCGACAGGGGGGCAGGGGAAGCTTTCTTT.

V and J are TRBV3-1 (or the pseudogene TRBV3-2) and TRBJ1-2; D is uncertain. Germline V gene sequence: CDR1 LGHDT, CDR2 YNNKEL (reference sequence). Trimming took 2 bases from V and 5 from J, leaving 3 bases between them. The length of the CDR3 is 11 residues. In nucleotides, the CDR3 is TGTGCCAGCAGCCAACTTTATGGCTACACCTTC. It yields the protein CASSQLYGYTF.

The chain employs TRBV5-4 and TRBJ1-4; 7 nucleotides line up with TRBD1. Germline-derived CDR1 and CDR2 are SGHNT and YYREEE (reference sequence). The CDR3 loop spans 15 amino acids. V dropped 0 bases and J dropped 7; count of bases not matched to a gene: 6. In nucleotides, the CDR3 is TGTGCCAGCAGCTTGGATGCAGGGGGAAGTGAAAAACTGTTTTTT. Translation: CASSLDAGGSEKLFF.

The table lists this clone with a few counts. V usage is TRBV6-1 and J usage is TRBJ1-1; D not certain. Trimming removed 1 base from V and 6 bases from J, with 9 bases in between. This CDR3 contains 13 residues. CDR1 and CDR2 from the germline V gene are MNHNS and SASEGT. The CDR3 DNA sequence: TGTGCCAGCAGTGAAGAAGCGGGCCCTGAAGCTTTCTTT. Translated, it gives CASSEEAGPEAFF.

In DNA, the CDR3 is TGTGCCAGCGCCTGGGGACAGGGATACGAGCAGTACTTC. This translates into CASAWGQGYEQYF. This sequence joins TRBV28 and TRBJ2-7, with 9 bases aligning to TRBD1. There are 13 residues in the CDR3. With V trimmed by 8 bases and J by 4 bases, 6 bases remained unmatched. Germline V gene data show CDR1 as MDHEN and CDR2 as SYDVKM.

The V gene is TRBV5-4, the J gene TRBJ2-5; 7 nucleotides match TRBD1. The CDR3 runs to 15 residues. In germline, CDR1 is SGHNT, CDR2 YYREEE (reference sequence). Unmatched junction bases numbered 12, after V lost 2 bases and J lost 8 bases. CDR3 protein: CASSLEGAHRGTQYF. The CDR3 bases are TGTGCCAGCAGCTTAGAGGGGGCCCACCGTGGAACCCAGTACTTC. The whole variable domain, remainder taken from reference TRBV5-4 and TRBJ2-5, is ETGVTQSPTHLIKTRGQQVTLRCSSQSGHNTVSWYQQALGQGPQFIFQYYREEENGRGNFPPRFSGLQFPNYSSELNVNALELDDSALYLCASSLEGAHRGTQYFGPGTRLLVL.

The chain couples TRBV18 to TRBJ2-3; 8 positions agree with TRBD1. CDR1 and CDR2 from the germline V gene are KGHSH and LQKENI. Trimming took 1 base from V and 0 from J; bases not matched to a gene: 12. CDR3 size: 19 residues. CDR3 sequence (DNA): TGTGCCAGCTCACCACTCTCAAATCAGGGGGCGAGGAGCACAGATACGCAGTATTTT. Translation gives CASSPLSNQGARSTDTQYF.

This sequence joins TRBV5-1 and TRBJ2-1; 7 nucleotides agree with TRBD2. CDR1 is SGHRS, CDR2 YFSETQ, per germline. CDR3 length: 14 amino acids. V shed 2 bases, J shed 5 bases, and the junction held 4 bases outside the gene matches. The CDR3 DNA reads TGCGCCAGCAGCTTTGCTAGCGGAAACAATGAGCAGTTCTTC. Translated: CASSFASGNNEQFF.

For the CDR3, the DNA is TGTGCCAGCAGCTCCGGGACAGGGGGATTGGCTTTCTTT. Amino acid sequence: CASSSGTGGLAFF. V usage is TRBV7-3 and J usage is TRBJ1-1, with 11 nucleotides matching TRBD1. Germline values: CDR1 SGHTA, CDR2 FQGTGA. V shed 4 bases and J 11 bases; nucleotides not matched to a gene: 6. This CDR3 has 13 residues.

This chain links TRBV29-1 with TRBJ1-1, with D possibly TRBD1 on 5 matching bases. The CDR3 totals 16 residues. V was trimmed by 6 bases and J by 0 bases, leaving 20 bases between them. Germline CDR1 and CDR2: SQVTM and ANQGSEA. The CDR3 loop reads CSVVLLRGYMNTEAFF. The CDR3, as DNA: TGCAGCGTCGTACTATTAAGGGGATATATGAACACTGAAGCTTTCTTT.

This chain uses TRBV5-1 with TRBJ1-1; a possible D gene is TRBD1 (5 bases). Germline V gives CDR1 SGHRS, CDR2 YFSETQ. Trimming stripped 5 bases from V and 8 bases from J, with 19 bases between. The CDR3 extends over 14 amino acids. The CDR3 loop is CASSSGFLGGEAFF. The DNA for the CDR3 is TGCGCCAGCAGTTCAGGGTTCCTTGGCGGCGAAGCTTTCTTT.

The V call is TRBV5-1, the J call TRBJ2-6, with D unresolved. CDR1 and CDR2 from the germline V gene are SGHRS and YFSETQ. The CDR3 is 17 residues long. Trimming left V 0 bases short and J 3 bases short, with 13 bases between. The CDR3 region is CASSLEGRPFGANVLTF. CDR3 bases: TGCGCCAGCAGCTTGGAAGGCAGGCCCTTTGGGGCCAACGTCCTGACTTTC.

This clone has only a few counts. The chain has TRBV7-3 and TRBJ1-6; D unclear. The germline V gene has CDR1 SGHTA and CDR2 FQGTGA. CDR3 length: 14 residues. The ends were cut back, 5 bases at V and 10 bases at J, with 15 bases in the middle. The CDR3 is CASSHGTVGSPLHF. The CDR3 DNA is TGTGCCAGCAGCCACGGAACTGTGGGCTCACCCCTCCACTTT.